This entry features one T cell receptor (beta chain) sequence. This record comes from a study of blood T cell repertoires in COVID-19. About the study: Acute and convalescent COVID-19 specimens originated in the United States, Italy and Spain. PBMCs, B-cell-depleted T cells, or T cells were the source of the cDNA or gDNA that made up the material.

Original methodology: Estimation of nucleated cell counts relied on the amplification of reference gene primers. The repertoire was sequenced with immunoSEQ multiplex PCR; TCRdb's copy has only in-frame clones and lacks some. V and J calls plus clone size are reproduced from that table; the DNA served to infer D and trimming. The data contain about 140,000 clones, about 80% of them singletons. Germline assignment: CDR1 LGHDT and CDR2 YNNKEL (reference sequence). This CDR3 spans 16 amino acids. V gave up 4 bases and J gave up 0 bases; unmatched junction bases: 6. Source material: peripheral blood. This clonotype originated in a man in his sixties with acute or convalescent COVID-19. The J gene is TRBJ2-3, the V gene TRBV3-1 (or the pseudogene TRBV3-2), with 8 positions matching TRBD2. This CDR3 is CASSPRGGRSTDTQYF. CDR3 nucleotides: TGTGCCAGCAGCCCTCGGGGGGGCCGGAGCACAGATACGCAGTATTTT.